The next 29 T cell receptor beta chains were all read from a single sample in a study of read filtering for tumor transcriptome and immune sequencing. The library was built from roughly 400 ng RNA with molecular barcoded adaptors for alpha/delta and beta/gamma chains. In TCRdb, the reads were re-called with MiXCR into one record per CDR3 protein. Of tens of thousands of distinct CDR3 sequences in the sample, about 15% were seen once. Sequencing was done on a sample of a population of CD138-negative cells sorted from bone marrow. These receptors all stem from a donor at least 40 years old with multiple myeloma.

This clonotype was counted ten times or more. V and J are TRBV28 and TRBJ2-3; D unresolved. CDR1 and CDR2 (germline): MDHEN, SYDVKM. The V end lost 6 bases, the J end lost 5 bases, and 15 bases lay between the germline ends. The CDR3 totals 14 residues. In DNA form, the CDR3 reads TGTGCCAGCAGCTCGACCCGACTTGGAGATACGCAGTATTTT. Translation gives CASSSTRLGDTQYF.

As for this clonotype: With a much larger clone just one base away, this may be a read error. The V gene is TRBV7-6, the J gene TRBJ1-1; a weak D match, TRBD1 (6 bases). Germline V lookup: CDR1 SGHVS, CDR2 FNYEAQ. The CDR3 is 12 residues long. The DNA for the CDR3 is TGTGCCGGCAGCACGAATGGGGGCGAAGCTTTCTTT. This codes for CAGSTNGGEAFF. The complete variable domain, with remaining parts taken from reference TRBV7-6 and TRBJ1-1, reads GAGVSQSPRYKVTKRGQDVALRCDPISGHVSLYWYRQALGQGPEFLTYFNYEAQQDKSGLPNDRFSAERPEGSISTLTIQRTEQRDSAMYRCAGSTNGGEAFFGQGTRLTVV.

This clonotype is labeled medium-sized. This chain joins TRBV27 and TRBJ2-7; D uncertain. Germline CDR1 and CDR2: MNHEY and SMNVEV (reference sequence). V dropped 4 bases and J dropped 4 bases, with 8 bases sitting between them. This CDR3 contains 12 residues. The CDR3 DNA is TGTGCCAGCAGTTCACGTCTGTACGAGCAGTACTTC. Its protein is CASSSRLYEQYF.

This clonotype was seen repeatedly, ten times or more. The genes are TRBV20-1 and TRBJ2-3; either TRBD1 or TRBD2 may fit D (5 bases each). The CDR3 extends over 11 amino acids. Germline lookup yields CDR1 DFQATT and CDR2 SNEGSKA (reference sequence). V was shortened by 4 bases and J by 8 bases, with 10 bases between the two germline ends. The CDR3 DNA follows: TGCAGTGCTACGACCGGGACTACGCAGTATTTT. The encoded protein is CSATTGTTQYF.

This clonotype was observed at least ten times. The rearrangement uses TRBV5-1 and TRBJ2-6; TRBD1 agrees at 9 bases. Germline V lookup: CDR1 SGHRS, CDR2 YFSETQ. The CDR3 covers 17 residues. The J segment lost 1 base and the V segment lost 4 bases, leaving 6 bases of the junction unmatched. The CDR3 reads CASSPGQGGSGANVLTF. Here the CDR3 DNA reads TGCGCCAGCAGCCCGGGACAGGGTGGGTCTGGGGCCAACGTCCTGACTTTC.

With respect to this clonotype: This may stem from a read error, because a much larger clone lies one nucleotide away. The rearrangement uses TRBV5-1 and TRBJ2-3; D is undetermined. The CDR3 is 14 amino acids. V was pared by 6 bases and J by 2 bases, with 13 bases between. In germline, CDR1 is SGHRS, CDR2 YFSETQ. Here the CDR3 DNA reads TGCGCCAGCAAAAAAGAAGGATACACAGATACGCAGTATTTT. Translation gives CASKKEGYTDTQYF.

Ten or more counts support this clonotype. This rearrangement joins TRBV10-3 to TRBJ2-1; 7 bases agree with TRBD1. There are 13 residues in the CDR3. Trimming took 6 bases from V and 7 from J; bases not matched to a gene: 6. Looked up from germline, CDR1 is ENHRY and CDR2 is SYGVKD. In DNA, the CDR3 is TGTGCCATCAGGGCAGGGGGTGTGAATGAGCAGTTCTTC. Translated, it gives CAIRAGGVNEQFF.

Details on this clonotype: A much larger clone lies one base from this, so it may be a read error. The chain recombines TRBV6-5 with TRBJ2-2; 9 bases agree with TRBD2. In germline, CDR1 is MNHEY, CDR2 SVGAGI. The CDR3 is made up of 16 amino acids. The CDR3 coding sequence is TGTACCAGCAGCTTTAATAGCGGGAGTGAGTTCGGGGAGCTGTTTTTT. Amino acid sequence: CTSSFNSGSEFGELFF.

This clonotype came up many times. This rearrangement joins TRBV10-1 to TRBJ2-7, with 7 nucleotides matching TRBD1. The V and J ends lost 6 bases and 3 bases, in that order; junction bases with no gene match: 5. Looked up from germline, CDR1 is WNHNN and CDR2 is SYGVQD (reference sequence). The CDR3 extends over 13 amino acids. Here the CDR3 reads CASSGDSNYEQYF. DNA of the CDR3: TGCGCCAGCAGCGGGGACAGCAACTACGAGCAGTACTTC.

V usage is TRBV20-1 and J usage is TRBJ2-5; TRBD2 might be the D (6 bases). The ends were cut back, 1 base at V and 2 bases at J, with 14 bases in the middle. Germline CDR1 is DFQATT and CDR2 is SNEGSKA (reference sequence). The CDR3 is 15 residues long. The CDR3 spells CSARGLAFYQETQYF. CDR3 DNA sequence: TGCAGTGCTAGAGGCCTAGCGTTTTATCAAGAGACCCAGTACTTC.

To note about this clonotype: This may come from a read error, since a much larger clone is one base off. The conserved closing phenylalanine or tryptophan is absent in this CDR3, likely reflecting a read error. This sequence joins TRBV12-3 or TRBV12-4 and TRBJ1-4; D unclear. The CDR3 covers 16 residues. The germline V and J ends were trimmed by 8 bases and 7 bases, with 23 bases remaining between them. The CDR3 region is CASGDTFGGLGEKLFL. The CDR3 nucleotides read TGTGCCAGCGGAGACACTTTTGGCGGTTTAGGTGAAAAACTGTTTCTT.

This clonotype occurred a few times. This chain joins TRBV6-4 and TRBJ2-5; 9 nucleotides match TRBD1. The CDR3 spans 16 residues. Losses at the gene ends were 0 bases for V and 5 bases for J; bases not matched to a gene: 7. Germline V lookup: CDR1 MRHNA, CDR2 SNTAGT. CDR3 nucleotide sequence: TGTGCCAGCAGTGACTCCCCGGGACAGGGTATGGAGACCCAGTACTTC. This codes for CASSDSPGQGMETQYF.

This clonotype turned up a few times. The chain has TRBV11-2 and TRBJ1-2; D is uncertain. V was pared by 6 bases and J by 0 bases, with 5 bases between. CDR3 length: 12 amino acids. In germline, CDR1 is SGHAT, CDR2 FQNNGV. This CDR3 is CASSYTNYGYTF. The CDR3, as DNA: TGTGCCAGCAGTTACACTAACTATGGCTACACCTTC. Full variable domain (missing parts from reference TRBV11-2 and TRBJ1-2): EAGVAQSPRYKIIEKRQSVAFWCNPISGHATLYWYQQILGQGPKLLIQFQNNGVVDDSQLPKDRFSAERLKGVDSTLKIQPAKLEDSAVYLCASSYTNYGYTFGSGTRLTVV.

The chain combines TRBV14 with TRBJ2-7, with 10 positions matching TRBD1. The CDR3 is 16 residues long. The germline V gene encodes CDR1 SGHDN and CDR2 FVKESK. The V segment lost 3 bases and the J segment 4 bases; nucleotides outside the gene matches: 9. The CDR3 protein is CASSHLFGQGGYEQYF. In DNA form, the CDR3 reads TGTGCCAGCAGCCACTTATTCGGACAGGGGGGTTACGAGCAGTACTTC. Together with reference TRBV14 and TRBJ2-7, the CDR3 gives the full variable domain: EAGVTQFPSHSVIEKGQTVTLRCDPISGHDNLYWYRRVMGKEIKFLLHFVKESKQDESGMPNNRFLAERTGGTYSTLKVQPAELEDSGVYFCASSHLFGQGGYEQYFGPGTRLTVT.

This clonotype was found many times. The chain combines TRBV6-2 or TRBV6-3 with TRBJ2-1, with 7 bases identical to TRBD2. The CDR3 totals 16 residues. The V gene end was trimmed by 6 bases and the J gene end by 0 bases; junction bases not matched to a gene: 8. Germline V lookup: CDR1 MNHEY, CDR2 SVGEGT. The CDR3 DNA follows: TGTGCCAGCAGGGATCTAGCGGCTAGCTCCTACAATGAGCAGTTCTTC. It specifies CASRDLAASSYNEQFF.

With respect to this clonotype: The CDR3 does not close with the conserved phenylalanine or tryptophan, likely indicating a read error. The chain links TRBV27 to TRBJ2-1; no clear D gene. V was shortened by 5 bases and J by 3 bases, with 11 bases between the two germline ends. The CDR3 spans 14 residues. CDR1 and CDR2 from the germline V gene are MNHEY and SMNVEV (reference sequence). The CDR3 DNA follows: TGTGCCAGCAGTCCCTCCTGGTACTACAATGAGCAGTTCCTC. It is translated as CASSPSWYYNEQFL.

This clonotype was recorded many times. This sequence joins TRBV7-2 and TRBJ1-1; 10 bases match TRBD1. V dropped 5 bases and J dropped 2; count of bases not matched to a gene: 2. The CDR3 sequence is 14 residues long. Germline-derived CDR1 and CDR2 are SGHTA and FQGNSA. Written as DNA, the CDR3 is TGTGCCAGCAGCCGGGACAGGGGCAACACTGAAGCTTTCTTT. Protein: CASSRDRGNTEAFF.

The rearrangement joins TRBV7-3 to TRBJ2-6, with 11 bases lining up with TRBD1. The CDR3 contains 16 residues. Germline loops: CDR1 SGHTA, CDR2 FQGTGA. V lost 5 bases to trimming and J lost 2 bases; unmatched junction nucleotides: 2. The CDR3 reads CASSPGQGAGANVLTF. CDR3 nucleotide sequence: TGTGCCAGCAGCCCGGGACAGGGGGCTGGGGCCAACGTCCTGACTTTC.

This clonotype was seen repeatedly, ten times or more. The chain joins TRBV4-1 to TRBJ1-2; possibly TRBD1 for D (5 bases). Germline V gives CDR1 MGHRA, CDR2 YSYEKL. Between the trimmed V and J ends, which lost 2 bases and 2 bases, there was a span of 9 bases. The length of the CDR3 is 14 residues. The CDR3 sequence is CASSQTAGNYGYTF. For the CDR3, the DNA is TGCGCCAGCAGCCAAACGGCAGGGAACTATGGCTACACCTTC.

This clonotype was counted ten times or more. The gene calls are TRBV29-1 and TRBJ2-7; D might be TRBD1 (5 bases). CDR3 length: 16 amino acids. Trimming removed 1 base from V and 4 bases from J, with 20 bases in between. Germline V gene lookup returns CDR1 SQVTM and CDR2 ANQGSEA. CDR3 bases: TGCAGCGTTGAAGTGTCTCAAGGCAGGGTAGCATACGAGCAGTACTTC. This encodes CSVEVSQGRVAYEQYF.

Worth noting for this clonotype: A far larger clone is one base from this, pointing to a likely read error. V is TRBV11-2 and J is TRBJ1-1; D is unresolved. The V end lost 4 bases, the J end lost 1 base, and 7 bases lay between the germline ends. The CDR3 consists of 13 residues. CDR1 and CDR2 (germline): SGHAT, FQNNGV. CDR3 sequence reads: CASSSAENTEAFF. CDR3 nucleotides: TGTGCCAGCAGCTCAGCAGAGAACACTGAAGCTTTCTTT.

This clonotype occurred many times. The chain uses TRBV3-1 and TRBJ1-1, with 7 positions matching TRBD1. Germline V gene lookup returns CDR1 LGHDT and CDR2 YNNKEL (reference sequence). The CDR3 length is 14 residues. With 4 bases clipped from V and 4 bases from J, the junction kept 6 bases outside the gene matches. In DNA, the CDR3 is TGTGCCAGCAGCCGAAAGGGACAGCCCACTGAAGCTTTCTTT. Residues: CASSRKGQPTEAFF.

The chain links TRBV11-3 to TRBJ2-3, with unresolved D. Germline loops: CDR1 SGHNT, CDR2 YENEEA. V gave up 0 bases and J gave up 6 bases, with 25 bases separating them. The CDR3 extends over 19 amino acids. The CDR3 coding sequence is TGTGCCAGCAGCTTAGATCCACGAGAGAAGGCGAGAGTAGAGGATACGCAGTATTTT. Its protein product is CASSLDPREKARVEDTQYF.

This clonotype was observed a handful of times. V is TRBV6-6 and J is TRBJ2-2; no reliable D call. Germline V gene data show CDR1 as MNHNY and CDR2 as SVGAGI (reference sequence). The length of the CDR3 is 12 residues. V shed 6 bases and J shed 6 bases, with 8 bases lying between them. CDR3 region: CASSSMSGELFF. The CDR3 bases are TGTGCCAGCAGCTCGATGTCCGGGGAGCTGTTTTTT.

In this sample, this clonotype turned up many times. This chain connects TRBV6-2 or TRBV6-3 to TRBJ2-1; 12 bases fit TRBD2. V trimming: 4 bases; J trimming: 1 base; junction bases outside the gene matches: 11. The germline V gene encodes CDR1 MNHEY and CDR2 SVGEGT. This CDR3 comprises 19 residues. The CDR3 is CASSSLTSGRVKSYNEQFF. The CDR3 DNA sequence: TGTGCCAGCAGTTCCCTGACTAGCGGGAGAGTAAAATCCTACAATGAGCAGTTCTTC.

This clonotype was seen many times. The genes are TRBV27 and TRBJ2-3; 10 bases are shared with TRBD1. The CDR3 is 18 amino acids. Per the germline V gene, CDR1 is MNHEY and CDR2 is SMNVEV (reference sequence). V shed 3 bases and J 1 base; nucleotides not matched to a gene: 10. CDR3 residues: CASSFTGTGVGGTDTQYF. CDR3 DNA sequence: TGTGCCAGCAGTTTCACCGGGACAGGGGTGGGGGGCACAGATACGCAGTATTTT.

This clonotype was recorded many times. V usage is TRBV6-2 or TRBV6-3 and J usage is TRBJ2-1; no reliable D call. This CDR3 has 15 amino acids. Trimming stripped 3 bases from V and 0 bases from J, with 9 bases between. Germline-derived CDR1 and CDR2 are MNHEY and SVGEGT. The CDR3 is CASSYTVSSYNEQFF. DNA for the CDR3: TGTGCCAGCAGTTATACGGTTAGCTCCTACAATGAGCAGTTCTTC.

With regard to this clonotype: A much larger clone is a single base away; this may be a read error. The chain recombines TRBV29-1 with TRBJ2-2; TRBD2 might be the D (6 bases). This CDR3 spans 13 amino acids. Trimming removed 6 bases at V and 3 bases at J, with 11 bases between. Germline-derived CDR1 and CDR2 are SQVTM and ANQGSEA. CDR3 loop: CSVRGRDTGELFF. The CDR3 nucleotides are TGCAGCGTGCGGGGCAGAGACACCGGGGAGCTGTTTTTT.

This clonotype was detected ten times or more. No DNA is shown, since the ends of the CDR3 on it are uncertain; the CDR3 is the one TCRdb lists. This sequence joins TRBV29-1 and TRBJ2-6. Germline V lookup: CDR1 SQVTM, CDR2 ANQGSEA. The CDR3 has 13 amino acids, counting both end residues. The CDR3 protein is CSILGSGANVLTF.